Described below is a single TCR beta chain sequence and its context. It has no known antigen specificity. No much larger clone exists at a distance of one base, and base qualities are not known. In the prospective study, participants were about 18 to 95 years old, resided in 25 or so geographic areas of the United States, and were enrolled through a virtual design. In the prospective study, participants were assigned to cohorts based on the clinical history participants reported in a screening survey and a study questionnaire. In the prospective study, mobile phlebotomists collected whole blood, serum and a nasopharyngeal or oropharyngeal swab from each participant. Participants in the prospective study had the option to provide additional blood draws and questionnaires over an approximately 2-month period. Blood samples from the prospective study were shipped frozen or at room temperature prior to DNA extraction.

These data are taken from a study of blood T cell repertoires in COVID-19 (dated by TCRdb to the early 2020s). With respect to the entire study: Collaborator samples came from the United States, Italy and Spain and covered acute and convalescent phases of COVID-19. Samples came from the ongoing ImmuneRACE study (first 160 participants) plus 1,254 subjects from 6 global collaborators. HLA class I and class II types, where available, came from metadata supplied by the sample provider rather than from assay-based typing. The material from the prospective study consisted of cDNA or gDNA derived from T cells, B-cell-depleted T cells, or PBMCs. Subjects who had been exposed to COVID-19, were actively infected with it, or had recovered from it provided the deeply sampled blood TCRbeta repertoires that made up the dataset. The repertoires were released in a freely available public database intended as a resource for research on the immune response to SARS-CoV-2. The sample metadata nearly always contained a de-identified subject ID, COVID-19 status, age in years and sex.

TCRbeta CDR3 regions were amplified from genomic DNA by means of the immunoSEQ Assay, a bias-controlled multiplex PCR. The authors' analysis ran thus. Within the assay, amplification of reference gene primers was used to estimate how many nucleated cells each sample contained. Sequence reads were collapsed and filtered to measure the absolute abundance of every unique TCRbeta CDR3 rearrangement. For each sample, productive Simpson clonality was calculated by taking the square root of Simpson's diversity index across productive rearrangements. TCRdb holds this immuneACCESS table with in-frame rearrangements only. Some clones are missing; in checked studies, unresolved V genes explain under half, and the rest has no known cause. V and J calls plus clone size are reproduced from that table; the DNA served to infer D and trimming. The sample table holds about 430,000 clones, of which around 89% were seen once. More than 0.9% of the sample is in the top ten clones.

Trimmed from V: 0 bases; trimmed from J: 5 bases; junction bases lacking a gene match: 6. Reading from cysteine to phenylalanine, the CDR3 counts 17 amino acids. The DNA shown is the 51-base CDR3, in frame from base 1. The germline V gene gives CDR1 as KGHDR and CDR2 as SFDVKD. Broader findings and caveats from the paper: The quantity of clinical and demographic metadata differed by source and by participant and was supplied without curation.

What was sequenced was PBMCs or T cells enriched from blood (not recorded which). This receptor chain uses TRBV24-1 and TRBJ2-3; 11 middle bases align to TRBD1. This clonotype originated in a woman in her twenties or thirties with acute COVID-19. The CDR3 protein sequence reads: CATSDLLTGQGEDTQYF. The DNA reads TGTGCCACCAGTGATTTGCTTACGGGACAGGGGGAAGATACGCAGTATTTT.